This T cell receptor (beta chain) was documented in a study of T cell repertoires in cytomegalovirus infection. Study-wide context: Both CMV infection and a matching HLA type were indicated by public TCR beta signatures.

Findings and limits, study-wide: HLA-C-restricted CMV-specific TCR beta clonotypes prevailed in the ex vivo response. Cumulative public TCR beta family frequency identified CMV carriers with the relevant HLA.

Note on this clonotype: What it recognizes is unknown.

Germline V gene data show CDR1 as LGHNA and CDR2 as YNFKEQ. CDR3 length: 18 residues. Trimming pared 0 bases from V and 0 bases from J, leaving 12 bases between. Via MiXCR, TCRdb re-called the reads, giving one row per CDR3 protein. The sample consists of around 740,000 distinct CDR3 sequences, 35% of them appearing once. The source is a human donor in good health (CMV status not recorded). Some clones in this sample may be carry-over from other donors' samples. Input material: PBMCs. The chain links TRBV4-2 to TRBJ2-6; no clear D. The CDR3 sequence is CASSQEGPPTSGANVLTF. DNA of the CDR3: TGTGCCAGCAGCCAAGAAGGACCTCCTACCTCTGGGGCCAACGTCCTGACTTTC.